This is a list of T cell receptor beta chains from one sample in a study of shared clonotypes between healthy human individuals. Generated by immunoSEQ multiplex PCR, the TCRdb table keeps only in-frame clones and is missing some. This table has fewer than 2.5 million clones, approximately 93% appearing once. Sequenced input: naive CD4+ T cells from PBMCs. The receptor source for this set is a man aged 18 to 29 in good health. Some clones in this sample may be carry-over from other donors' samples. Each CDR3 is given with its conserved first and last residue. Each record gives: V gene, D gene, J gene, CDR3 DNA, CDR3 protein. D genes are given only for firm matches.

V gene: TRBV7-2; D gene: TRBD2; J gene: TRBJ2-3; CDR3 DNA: TGTGCCAGCAGCTTAGCTTCGCTAGCGGGGACCACAGATACGCAGTATTTT; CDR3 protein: CASSLASLAGTTDTQYF
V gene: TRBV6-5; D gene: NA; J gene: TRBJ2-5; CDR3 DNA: TGTGCCAGCACCTACGGCCCGGCAGGGGAGGAGTACTTC; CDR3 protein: CASTYGPAGEEYF
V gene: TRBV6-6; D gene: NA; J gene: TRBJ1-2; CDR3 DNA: TGTGCCAGCAGTTACGAGGCGACTACGAGAGGCTACACCTTC; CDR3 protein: CASSYEATTRGYTF
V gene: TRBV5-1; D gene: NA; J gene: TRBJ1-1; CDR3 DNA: TGCGCCAGTATGACAGCGACTAGGACTGAAGCTTTCTTT; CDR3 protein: CASMTATRTEAFF
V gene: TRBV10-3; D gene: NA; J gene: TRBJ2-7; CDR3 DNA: TGTGCCATCAGTGCGGCCTCCTACGAGCAGTACTTC; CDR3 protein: CAISAASYEQYF
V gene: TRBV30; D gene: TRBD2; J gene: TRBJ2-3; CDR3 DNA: TGTGCCTGGAGTGTATTAGCGGGAGGGCCCCCGGGCACAGATACGCAGTATTTT; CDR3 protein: CAWSVLAGGPPGTDTQYF
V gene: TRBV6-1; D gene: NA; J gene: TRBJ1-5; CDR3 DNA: TGTGCCAGTAGACAGGGCAATCAGCCCCAGCATTTT; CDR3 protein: CASRQGNQPQHF
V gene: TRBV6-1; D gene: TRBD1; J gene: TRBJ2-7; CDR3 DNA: TGTGCCAGCAGTGAAGTGTGGACAGGGGGCGCGCAGTACTTC; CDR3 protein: CASSEVWTGGAQYF
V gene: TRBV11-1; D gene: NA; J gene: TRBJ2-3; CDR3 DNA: TGTGCCAGCAGCTTATCTTGGGGAGGAACCACAGATACGCAGTATTTT; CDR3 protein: CASSLSWGGTTDTQYF
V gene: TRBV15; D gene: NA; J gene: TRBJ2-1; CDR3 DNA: TGTGCCACCAGCAGAGATCTCACCCTGTTTCGGAATGAGCAGTTCTTC; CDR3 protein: CATSRDLTLFRNEQFF
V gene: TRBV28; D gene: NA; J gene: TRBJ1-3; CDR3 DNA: TGTGCCAGTACTTCCGGGTTCTCTGGAAACACCATATATTTT; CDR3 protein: CASTSGFSGNTIYF
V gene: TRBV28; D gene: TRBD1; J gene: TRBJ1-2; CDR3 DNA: TGTGCCAGCAGTGGGGGACAGGGGAGGTCTGACACCTTC; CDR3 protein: CASSGGQGRSDTF